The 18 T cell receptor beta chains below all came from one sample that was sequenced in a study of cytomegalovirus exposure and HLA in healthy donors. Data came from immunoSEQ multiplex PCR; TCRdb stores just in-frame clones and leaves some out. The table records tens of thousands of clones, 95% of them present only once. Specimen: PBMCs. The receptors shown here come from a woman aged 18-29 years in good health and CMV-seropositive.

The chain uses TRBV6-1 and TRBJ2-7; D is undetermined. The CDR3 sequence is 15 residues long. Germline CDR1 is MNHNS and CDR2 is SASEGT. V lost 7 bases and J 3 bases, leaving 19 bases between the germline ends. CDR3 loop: CASTVTRVLSYEQYF. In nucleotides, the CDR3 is TGTGCCAGCACCGTAACTCGGGTTTTGAGCTACGAGCAGTACTTC.

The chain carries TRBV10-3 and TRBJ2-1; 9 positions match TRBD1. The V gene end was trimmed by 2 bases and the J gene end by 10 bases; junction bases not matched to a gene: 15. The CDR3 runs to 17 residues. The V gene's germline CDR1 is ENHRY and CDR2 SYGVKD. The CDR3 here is CAISEPRGTGYSVEQFF. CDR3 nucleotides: TGTGCCATCAGTGAGCCCCGCGGGACAGGGTACTCCGTGGAGCAGTTCTTC.

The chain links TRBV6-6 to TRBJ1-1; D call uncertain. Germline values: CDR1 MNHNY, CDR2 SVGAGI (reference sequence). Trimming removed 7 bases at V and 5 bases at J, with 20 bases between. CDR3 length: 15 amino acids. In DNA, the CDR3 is TGTGCCAGCACCCACCATCGGGGATTGGAGACTGAAGCTTTCTTT. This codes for CASTHHRGLETEAFF.

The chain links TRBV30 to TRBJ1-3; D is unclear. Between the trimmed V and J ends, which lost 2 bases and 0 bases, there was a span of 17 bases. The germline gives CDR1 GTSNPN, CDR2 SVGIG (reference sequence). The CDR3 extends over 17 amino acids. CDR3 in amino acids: CAWSTYLQTPSGNTIYF. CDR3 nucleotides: TGTGCCTGGAGTACCTACCTTCAGACTCCCTCTGGAAACACCATATATTTT.

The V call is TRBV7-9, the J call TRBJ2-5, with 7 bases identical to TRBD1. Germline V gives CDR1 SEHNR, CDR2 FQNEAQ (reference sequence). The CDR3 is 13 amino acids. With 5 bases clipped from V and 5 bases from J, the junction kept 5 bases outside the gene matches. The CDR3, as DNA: TGTGCCAGCAGCGCTGACAGGGAGGAGACCCAGTACTTC. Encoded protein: CASSADREETQYF.

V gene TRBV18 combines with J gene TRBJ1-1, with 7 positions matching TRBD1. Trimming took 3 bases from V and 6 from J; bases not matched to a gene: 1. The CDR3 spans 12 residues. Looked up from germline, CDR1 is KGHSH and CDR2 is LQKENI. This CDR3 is CASSPQGAEAFF. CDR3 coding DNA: TGTGCCAGCTCACCCCAGGGGGCTGAAGCTTTCTTT.

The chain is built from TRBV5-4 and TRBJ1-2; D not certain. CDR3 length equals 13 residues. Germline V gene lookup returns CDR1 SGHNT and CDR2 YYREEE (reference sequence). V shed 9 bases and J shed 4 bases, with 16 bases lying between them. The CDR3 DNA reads TGTGCCACCCGAGGATACGGCGGCTATGGCTACACCTTC. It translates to CATRGYGGYGYTF.

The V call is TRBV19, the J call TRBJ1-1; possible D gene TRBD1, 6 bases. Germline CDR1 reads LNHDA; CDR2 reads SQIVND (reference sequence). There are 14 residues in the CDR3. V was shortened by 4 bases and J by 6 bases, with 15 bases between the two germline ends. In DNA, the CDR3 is TGTGCCAGTAGTAACCAAGGCAGGGGTCCTGAAGCTTTCTTT. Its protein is CASSNQGRGPEAFF.

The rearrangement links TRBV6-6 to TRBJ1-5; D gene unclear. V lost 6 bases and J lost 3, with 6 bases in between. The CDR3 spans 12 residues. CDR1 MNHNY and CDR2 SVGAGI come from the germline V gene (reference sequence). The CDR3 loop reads CASRRHNQPQHF. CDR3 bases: TGTGCCAGCAGGCGGCACAATCAGCCCCAGCATTTT.

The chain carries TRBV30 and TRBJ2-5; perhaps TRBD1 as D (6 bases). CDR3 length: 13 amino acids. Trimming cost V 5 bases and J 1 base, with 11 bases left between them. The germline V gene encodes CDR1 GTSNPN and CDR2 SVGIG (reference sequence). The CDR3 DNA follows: TGTGCCTGGGGCAAAGGGGGCCAAGAGACCCAGTACTTC. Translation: CAWGKGGQETQYF. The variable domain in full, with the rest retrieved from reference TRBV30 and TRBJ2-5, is SQTIHQWPATLVQPVGSPLSLECTVEGTSNPNLYWYRQAAGRGLQLLFYSVGIGQISSEVPQNLSASRPQDRQFILSSKKLLLSDSGFYLCAWGKGGQETQYFGPGTRLLVL.

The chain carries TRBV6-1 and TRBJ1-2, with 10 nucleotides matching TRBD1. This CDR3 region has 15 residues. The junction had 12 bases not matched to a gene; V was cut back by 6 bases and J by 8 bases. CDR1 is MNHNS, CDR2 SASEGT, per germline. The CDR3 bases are TGTGCCAGCAGCCTGGACAGGGGGGGAGTAGAGGGCTACACCTTC. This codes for CASSLDRGGVEGYTF.

The CDR3 here is CASSGDRIYGYTF. The DNA of the CDR3 is TGTGCCAGCAGTGGGGACAGAATCTATGGCTACACCTTC. The chain couples TRBV2 to TRBJ1-2; 7 positions match TRBD1. J lost 4 bases, V lost 4 bases, and 3 bases had no gene match. Germline V gives CDR1 SNHLY, CDR2 FYNNEI. This CDR3 has 13 residues.

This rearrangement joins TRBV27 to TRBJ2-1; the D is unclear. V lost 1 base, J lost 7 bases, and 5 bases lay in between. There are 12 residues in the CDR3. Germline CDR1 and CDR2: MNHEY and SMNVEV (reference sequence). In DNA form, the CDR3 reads TGTGCCAGCAGTTTATTATTGAATGAGCAGTTCTTC. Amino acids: CASSLLLNEQFF.

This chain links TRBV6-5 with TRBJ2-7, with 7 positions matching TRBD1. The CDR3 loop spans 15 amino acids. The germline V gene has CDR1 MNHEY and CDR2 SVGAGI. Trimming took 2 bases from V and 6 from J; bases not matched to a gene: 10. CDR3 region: CASSYKRGLFGEQYF. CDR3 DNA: TGTGCCAGCAGTTACAAGAGGGGGCTTTTTGGCGAGCAGTACTTC.

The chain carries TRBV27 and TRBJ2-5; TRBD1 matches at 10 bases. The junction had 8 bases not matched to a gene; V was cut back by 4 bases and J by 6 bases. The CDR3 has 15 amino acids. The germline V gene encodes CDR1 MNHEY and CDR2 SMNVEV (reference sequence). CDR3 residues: CASSSGRTGGKTQYF. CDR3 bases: TGTGCCAGCAGTTCCGGACGGACAGGGGGAAAGACCCAGTACTTC.

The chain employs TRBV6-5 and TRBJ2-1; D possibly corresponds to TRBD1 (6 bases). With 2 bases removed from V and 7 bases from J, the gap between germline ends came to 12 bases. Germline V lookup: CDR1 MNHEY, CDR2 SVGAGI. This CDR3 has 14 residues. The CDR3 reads CASSYKGDTNEQFF. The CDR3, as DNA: TGTGCCAGCAGTTACAAGGGGGACACGAATGAGCAGTTCTTC.

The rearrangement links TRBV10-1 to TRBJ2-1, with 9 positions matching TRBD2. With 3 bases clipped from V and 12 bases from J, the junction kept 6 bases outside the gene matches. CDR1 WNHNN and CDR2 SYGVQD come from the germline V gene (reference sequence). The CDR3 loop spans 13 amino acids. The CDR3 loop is CASSESGRRGQFF. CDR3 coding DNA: TGCGCCAGCAGTGAAAGCGGGAGGAGGGGGCAGTTCTTC.

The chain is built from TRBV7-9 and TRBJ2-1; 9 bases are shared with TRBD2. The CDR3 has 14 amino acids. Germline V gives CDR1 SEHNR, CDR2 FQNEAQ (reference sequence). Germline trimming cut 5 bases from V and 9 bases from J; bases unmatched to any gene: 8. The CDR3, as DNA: TGTGCCAGCAGCCTTAGCGGGAGTGAGCCTGAGCAGTTCTTC. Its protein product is CASSLSGSEPEQFF.